The T cell receptor beta chain described here comes from a study of blood T cell repertoires in COVID-19. The wider study: There were acute and convalescent COVID-19 samples, and they came from the United States, Italy and Spain. Nucleic acid was either cDNA or gDNA, and it came from T cells, B-cell-depleted T cells, or PBMCs.

This clone was observed a single time. Followed over time, Seattle patients had been enrolled while infection was active. The assay was immunoSEQ multiplex PCR, and TCRdb's table has in-frame clones only and misses some. The sample carries about 140,000 clones, about 85% recorded once. Per the germline V gene, CDR1 is SQVTM and CDR2 is ANQGSEA. Unmatched junction bases numbered 2, after V lost 3 bases and J lost 1 base. The CDR3 has 13 residues. Sequencing input: peripheral blood. The J gene is TRBJ2-7, the V gene TRBV29-1, with 8 bases identical to TRBD1. The origin of this receptor is a human donor with COVID-19, enrolled during active disease. The donor label of this sample is uncertain. CDR3 sequence (DNA): TGCAGCGTTGAGGGACAGGAATCCTACGAGCAGTACTTC. Encoded protein: CSVEGQESYEQYF.